This T cell receptor (beta chain) was captured by sequencing in a study of blood T cell repertoires in COVID-19. Turning to the study itself: Acute and convalescent COVID-19 specimens originated in the United States, Italy and Spain. T cells, B-cell-depleted T cells, or PBMCs supplied cDNA or gDNA.

CDR3 size: 16 residues. As processed by the authors: Reference gene primer amplification gave nucleated cell count estimates. The assay was immunoSEQ multiplex PCR, and TCRdb's table has in-frame clones only and misses some. V, J and clone size are those of that table, while D and trimming were read from the DNA. The repertoire holds about 670,000 clones, about nine tenths seen once, with more than 0.25% in the top ten. The specimen sequenced was peripheral blood. This TCR came from a woman in her late teens or twenties with acute or convalescent COVID-19. The chain carries TRBV21-1 and TRBJ2-3; the DNA was not used to check the table's D call, TRBD1. TRBV21-1 is described as a pseudogene. CDR3 nucleotide sequence: TGTGCCAGCAGCAAGGAGACAGTCCGGGGCACAGATACGCAGTATTTT. Translated, it gives CASSKETVRGTDTQYF.